The TCR beta chain described here comes from a study of metastatic and nonmetastatic thyroid tumors. This CDR3 region has 17 residues. V lost 4 bases, J lost 0 bases, and 14 bases lay in between. The germline gives CDR1 SGHDT, CDR2 YYEEEE. From the PCR reads, TCRdb re-called clones with MiXCR. The sample shows about 33,000 clones, 17% of them seen only once. This clone was observed a few times. With a much larger clone just one base away, this may be a read error. None of the patients had undergone any treatment ahead of thyroid surgery. Input material: blood. The TCR originated in a female donor with papillary thyroid cancer or a benign thyroid nodule (not recorded which). Some clones in this sample may be carry-over from other donors' samples. This rearrangement joins TRBV5-6 to TRBJ2-6; D is uncertain. In nucleotides, the CDR3 is TGTGCCAGCAGCCCCTTTTTCGGTGTCTCTGGGGCCAACGTCCTGACTTTC. Protein sequence: CASSPFFGVSGANVLTF.